What follows are 17 T cell receptor beta chains derived from one specimen sequenced in a study of lymphopenia after photon versus proton radiotherapy. Measured with immunoSEQ multiplex PCR; TCRdb has only the in-frame clones, and not every one. Among approximately 71,000 clones listed, approximately 91% were seen once. Sequencing was performed on peripheral blood, taken from a patient treated with photon-based radiotherapy. These receptors originate from a woman in her 70s with pancreatic cancer.

The count of this clone is one. The V gene is TRBV7-8, the J gene TRBJ2-3, with D uncertain. Trimming pared 3 bases from V and 5 bases from J, leaving 33 bases between. From germline, CDR1 is SGHVS and CDR2 FQNEAQ. The CDR3 has 21 amino acids. CDR3 bases: TGTGCCAGCAGCTTGTCTGCCGGGCTTGGAGCCACGTTGGCGGCAAAAGATACGCAGTATTTT. Translated, it gives CASSLSAGLGATLAAKDTQYF.

V is TRBV5-4 and J is TRBJ2-3; TRBD2 agrees at 11 bases. With 4 bases clipped from V and 3 bases from J, the junction kept 7 bases outside the gene matches. Germline values: CDR1 SGHNT, CDR2 YYREEE (reference sequence). This CDR3 is built from 16 residues. CDR3 residues: CASSQLTSGSTDTQYF. The CDR3 DNA sequence: TGTGCCAGCAGCCAGTTAACTAGCGGGAGTACAGATACGCAGTATTTT.

The chain recombines TRBV19 with TRBJ2-7; D call uncertain. Trimming pared 3 bases from V and 3 bases from J, leaving 12 bases between. Germline CDR1 reads LNHDA; CDR2 reads SQIVND (reference sequence). There are 14 residues in the CDR3. The CDR3 sequence: CASSMSGFRYEQYF. Here the CDR3 DNA reads TGTGCCAGTAGTATGTCCGGGTTTCGCTACGAGCAGTACTTC.

In DNA, the CDR3 is TGCGCCAGCAGCCCTCGGTCTAGCGGGACGATCTCCTACAATGAGCAGTTCTTC. This sequence encodes CASSPRSSGTISYNEQFF. The V and J genes are TRBV5-1 and TRBJ2-1, with 9 bases aligning to TRBD2. In germline, CDR1 is SGHRS, CDR2 YFSETQ. The CDR3 sequence is 18 residues long. V lost 4 bases and J lost 0; bases outside the gene matches: 11.

This rearrangement joins TRBV7-2 to TRBJ2-7; D not certain. Germline loops: CDR1 SGHTA, CDR2 FQGNSA. V was clipped by 4 bases and J by 1 base, with 8 bases between them. There are 13 residues in the CDR3. In DNA, the CDR3 is TGTGCCAGCAGCTCACAAAGATCCTACGAGCAGTACTTC. Translating gives CASSSQRSYEQYF.

The chain carries TRBV5-4 and TRBJ2-7; TRBD2 matches at 7 bases. Germline-derived CDR1 and CDR2 are SGHNT and YYREEE (reference sequence). Losses at the gene ends were 0 bases for V and 5 bases for J; bases not matched to a gene: 5. The CDR3 has 14 residues. The CDR3 reads CASSLGLAKDEQYF. The CDR3 coding sequence is TGTGCCAGCAGCTTGGGACTAGCAAAAGACGAGCAGTACTTC.

V and J are TRBV28 and TRBJ2-5, with 10 bases identical to TRBD1. The CDR3 totals 16 residues. The junction had 9 bases not matched to a gene; V was cut back by 6 bases and J by 2 bases. CDR1 is MDHEN, CDR2 SYDVKM, per germline. The CDR3 DNA reads as TGTGCCAGCAGCATGCTACCGGGACAGGGGCAAGAGACCCAGTACTTC. Its translation: CASSMLPGQGQETQYF.

The chain combines TRBV18 with TRBJ2-1; D not resolved. V was shortened by 2 bases and J by 6 bases, with 11 bases between the two germline ends. The CDR3 runs to 14 residues. Germline-derived CDR1 and CDR2 are KGHSH and LQKENI. As DNA, the CDR3 is TGTGCCAGCTCACCAAGTACAGTTGGCAATGAGCAGTTCTTC. It codes for CASSPSTVGNEQFF.

The chain has TRBV29-1 and TRBJ2-5, with 9 bases aligning to TRBD1. The CDR3 loop spans 15 amino acids. Germline loops: CDR1 SQVTM, CDR2 ANQGSEA. The V and J ends lost 6 bases and 5 bases, in that order; junction bases with no gene match: 13. The CDR3 region is CSVTFFYRGRETQYF. The CDR3 DNA sequence: TGCAGCGTAACCTTTTTCTACAGGGGGCGGGAGACCCAGTACTTC.

The chain employs TRBV6-5 and TRBJ1-1, with D unclear. The V end lost 0 bases, the J end lost 4 bases, and 15 bases lay between the germline ends. Germline loops: CDR1 MNHEY, CDR2 SVGAGI. The CDR3 has 16 amino acids. This CDR3 is CASSYSSGLIPTEAFF. The CDR3 nucleotides are TGTGCCAGCAGTTACTCATCCGGGTTAATACCCACTGAAGCTTTCTTT.

CDR3 nucleotide sequence: TGCGCCAGCAGCCAAAATGACGTGGGTGCAGGGTGGGACGAGCAGTACTTC. It encodes CASSQNDVGAGWDEQYF. The rearrangement uses TRBV4-3 and TRBJ2-7, with a possible D match to TRBD1 (5 bases). The CDR3 is 17 amino acids. The germline V gene encodes CDR1 LGHNA and CDR2 YSLEER. Trimming took 2 bases from V and 5 from J, leaving 22 bases between them.

The rearrangement joins TRBV19 to TRBJ2-2; no clear D gene. CDR1 is LNHDA and CDR2 is SQIVND in the germline V gene (reference sequence). V lost 6 bases to trimming and J lost 0 bases, with 14 bases between them. The CDR3 runs to 16 residues. The CDR3 nucleotides read TGTGCCAGTAGGGGTCCGGGCCCCGCGAACACCGGGGAGCTGTTTTTT. It specifies CASRGPGPANTGELFF.

This chain joins TRBV28 and TRBJ2-7, with TRBD2 matching over 9 bases. The junction had 9 bases not matched to a gene; V was cut back by 3 bases and J by 6 bases. Germline CDR1 MDHEN, CDR2 SYDVKM. The CDR3 sequence is 15 residues long. DNA for the CDR3: TGTGCCAGCAGTTTTGCTAGCGGGACCCGGGGCGAGCAGTACTTC. This encodes CASSFASGTRGEQYF.

This rearrangement joins TRBV6-4 to TRBJ2-5, with D possibly matching TRBD1 (6 bases). Between the trimmed V and J ends, which lost 0 bases and 1 base, there was a span of 21 bases. Looked up from germline, CDR1 is MRHNA and CDR2 is SNTAGT. The CDR3 runs to 19 residues. The CDR3 loop is CASSDSNRERGHFQETQYF. DNA for the CDR3: TGTGCCAGCAGTGACTCTAACAGGGAGCGTGGTCACTTCCAAGAGACCCAGTACTTC.

The chain couples TRBV5-1 to TRBJ2-5, with no clear D. Germline CDR1 reads SGHRS; CDR2 reads YFSETQ. The CDR3 is made up of 12 amino acids. V gave up 0 bases and J gave up 3 bases, with 3 bases separating them. The CDR3 bases are TGCGCCAGCAGCTTGGTTAAAGAGACCCAGTACTTC. Translating it yields CASSLVKETQYF.

The V and J genes are TRBV5-4 and TRBJ2-3; perhaps TRBD2 as D (6 bases). The CDR3 loop spans 15 amino acids. Trimming removed 2 bases at V and 1 base at J, with 11 bases between. Germline CDR1 SGHNT, CDR2 YYREEE (reference sequence). The CDR3 here is CASSFDSGGTDTQYF. The CDR3 nucleotides read TGTGCCAGCAGCTTTGATAGCGGTGGCACAGATACGCAGTATTTT.

The gene calls are TRBV7-9 and TRBJ2-2; 10 nucleotides match TRBD1. CDR1 is SEHNR, CDR2 FQNEAQ, per germline (reference sequence). The CDR3 length is 15 residues. J gave up 4 bases and V 6 bases, and 5 bases lay outside the gene matches. The CDR3 DNA is TGTGCCAGCAGACGGACAGGGGGGAGCACCGGGGAGCTGTTTTTT. As protein: CASRRTGGSTGELFF.